The clone carrying this T cell receptor (beta chain) was recorded many times. Its antigen remains unknown. This sample was included in a study of CD8 T cells in ankylosing spondylitis. TCRdb used MiXCR to reprocess the 5' RACE reads, holding one entry per CDR3 protein. This table has over 30,000 distinct CDR3 sequences, approximately 11% appearing once. Germline lookup yields CDR1 SGHTA and CDR2 FQGNSA. The V end was cut by 5 bases, the J end by 2 bases, with 16 bases between. CDR3 size: 15 residues. Whole-study findings and limits: Disease-linked clones were CD8+ and relatively rare in peripheral blood. Prior work had noted some motif variants in reactive arthritis blood and synovial fluid.

The chain uses TRBV7-2 and TRBJ2-7, with D uncertain. Sequenced: synovial fluid, either unsorted or a sorted T cell fraction (not recorded which). The receptor was isolated from a male donor with ankylosing spondylitis. In nucleotides, the CDR3 is TGTGCCAGCAGCCCCTCCAGAGTGCGTCCCTACGAGCAGTACTTC. This encodes CASSPSRVRPYEQYF.